Listed below are T cell receptor beta chains from one sample, sequenced in a study of shared clonotypes between healthy human individuals. Data came from immunoSEQ multiplex PCR; TCRdb stores just in-frame clones and leaves some out. Of some 2,000,000 clones in the sample, 95% were seen once. Sequencing was performed on naive CD4+ T cells sorted from blood. Source of these receptors: a man between 18 and 35 years old in good health. The CDR3 runs from the conserved cysteine through the conserved F or W. A D gene is named only where the DNA matches it firmly. Rows give clone size only sometimes, using once, few, many, or a class for an expanded clone.

D gene	clone size	V gene	J gene	CDR3 DNA	CDR3 protein
.	.	TRBV5-1	TRBJ1-5	TGCGCCAGCAGCTTGGAGGGGACACATCAGCCCCAGCATTTT	CASSLEGTHQPQHF
.	.	TRBV6-5	TRBJ2-1	TGTGCCAGCAGACCCGCGGGCCTGGGGAATGAGCAGTTCTTC	CASRPAGLGNEQFF
.	once	TRBV6-1	TRBJ1-5	TGTGCCAGCAGTGATCAATGGGGGCCTCAGCCCCAGCATTTT	CASSDQWGPQPQHF
.	once	TRBV20-1	TRBJ2-2	TGCAGTGCTCGCAAGACCGGGGAGCTGTTTTTT	CSARKTGELFF
.	.	TRBV5-1	TRBJ2-1	TGCGCCAGCAGCTTCGGGGGAGGATTAGACAATGAGCAGTTCTTC	CASSFGGGLDNEQFF
TRBD2	.	TRBV10-3	TRBJ2-2	TGTGCCATCAGTGCTCAGCGGGGGACCCGAGGCGGGGAGCTGTTTTTT	CAISAQRGTRGGELFF
TRBD2	.	TRBV9	TRBJ2-3	TGTGCCAGCAGCGTAGCTCCGACTAGCGACACAGATACGCAGTATTTT	CASSVAPTSDTDTQYF
.	.	TRBV2	TRBJ2-1	TGTGCCAGCAGTGAAGCGCCCGGAAAGCGGCAGATCTCCTACAATGAGCAGTTCTTC	CASSEAPGKRQISYNEQFF
.	.	TRBV7-4	TRBJ1-6	TGTGCCAGCACCCGGACGGAGGACAATAATTCACCCCTCCACTTT	CASTRTEDNNSPLHF
TRBD1	.	TRBV19	TRBJ1-2	TGTGCCAGTAGTAGAAGAACAGGGGGCGTTAACTATGGCTACACCTTC	CASSRRTGGVNYGYTF
TRBD1	.	TRBV9	TRBJ2-1	TGTGCCAGCAGCCCCCGACAGGGGGATGAGCAGTTCTTC	CASSPRQGDEQFF
TRBD1	.	TRBV27	TRBJ2-7	TGTGCCAGCAGGCCACAGGGGTTTTATTCCTACGAGCAGTACTTC	CASRPQGFYSYEQYF
TRBD1	.	TRBV10-1	TRBJ2-7	TGCGCCAGCAGCTCCGGGACAGACTACGAGCAGTACTTC	CASSSGTDYEQYF
.	few	TRBV6-1	TRBJ2-7	TGTGCCAGCAGTGAAGGGGGATTGGGAGAGCAGTACTTC	CASSEGGLGEQYF
.	.	TRBV9	TRBJ2-3	TGTGCCAGCAGCCCAGTGGGGAGCACAGATACGCAGTATTTT	CASSPVGSTDTQYF
TRBD1	.	TRBV6-4	TRBJ1-4	TGTGCCAGCAGTTTGACGGTTACGGGACAGGGAAAAAGTCTCAATGAAAAACTGTTTTTT	CASSLTVTGQGKSLNEKLFF
TRBD2	.	TRBV29-1	TRBJ2-3	TGCAGCGTTGAAGGGACTAGCGGGGGTTCAGATACGCAGTATTTT	CSVEGTSGGSDTQYF
.	.	TRBV30	TRBJ1-2	TGTGCCTGGAGTAAGAATCCCTATGGCTACACCTTC	CAWSKNPYGYTF
.	.	TRBV30	TRBJ1-6	TGTGCCTGGATTGGACACAGCTCCTATAATTCACCCCTCCACTTT	CAWIGHSSYNSPLHF
.	once	TRBV7-2	TRBJ2-7	TGTGCCAGCAGCCGGGCGCAAGGGACGGCCTCCTACGAGCAGTACTTC	CASSRAQGTASYEQYF
.	.	TRBV5-4	TRBJ1-1	TGTGCCAGCAGCTCCAGCCCGACAGACCTGAACACTGAAGCTTTCTTT	CASSSSPTDLNTEAFF
.	.	TRBV4-1	TRBJ2-2	TGCGCCAGCAGCCCGAGGACGGATACACACCAAAACACCGGGGAGCTGTTTTTT	CASSPRTDTHQNTGELFF
TRBD2	.	TRBV30	TRBJ2-5	TGTGCCTGGAGTGTACAACTAGCGGGGGCCTTATTCCAAGAGACCCAGTACTTC	CAWSVQLAGALFQETQYF
TRBD1	.	TRBV28	TRBJ2-5	TGTGCCAGCACGGCAGGGGGAGTGGAGACCCAGTACTTC	CASTAGGVETQYF
.	.	TRBV2	TRBJ2-1	TGTGCCAGCAGTCCGTACAATGAGCAGTTCTTC	CASSPYNEQFF
TRBD2	.	TRBV5-1	TRBJ2-3	TGCGCCAGCAGCATTGGACTAGCGGGAGCCAGCACAGATACGCAGTATTTT	CASSIGLAGASTDTQYF
TRBD1	.	TRBV5-1	TRBJ1-2	TGCGCCAGCAGGGCGGAGCCGGGACAGCGGGCGGAGGGCTACACCTTC	CASRAEPGQRAEGYTF
TRBD1	once	TRBV4-1	TRBJ1-6	TGCGCCAGCAGCCAAGAAGAAAAGGGACAGATGCTCGGTACTAATTCACCCCTCCACTTT	CASSQEEKGQMLGTNSPLHF
.	.	TRBV6-5	TRBJ2-5	TGTGCCAGCAGTTTATCCGGGACCCTGTACCAAGAGACCCAGTACTTC	CASSLSGTLYQETQYF
.	.	TRBV2	TRBJ2-3	TGTGCCAGCAGCTACTACCCCGTTGGCACAGATACGCAGTATTTT	CASSYYPVGTDTQYF
.	.	TRBV5-1	TRBJ1-6	TGCGCCAGCAGCTTGGACAGGGCTGGAAATAATTCACCCCTCCACTTT	CASSLDRAGNNSPLHF
.	once	TRBV4-2	TRBJ2-1	TGTGCCAGCAGCCTGAGGACTGGCTACAATGAGCAGTTCTTC	CASSLRTGYNEQFF
TRBD1	.	TRBV6-6	TRBJ1-4	TGTGCCAGCAGTTACGGACAGGGGAATGAAAAACTGTTTTTT	CASSYGQGNEKLFF
.	.	TRBV5-3	TRBJ2-3	TGTGCCAGAAGCTTGATCCGGGAGTTTGCAGATACGCAGTATTTT	CARSLIREFADTQYF